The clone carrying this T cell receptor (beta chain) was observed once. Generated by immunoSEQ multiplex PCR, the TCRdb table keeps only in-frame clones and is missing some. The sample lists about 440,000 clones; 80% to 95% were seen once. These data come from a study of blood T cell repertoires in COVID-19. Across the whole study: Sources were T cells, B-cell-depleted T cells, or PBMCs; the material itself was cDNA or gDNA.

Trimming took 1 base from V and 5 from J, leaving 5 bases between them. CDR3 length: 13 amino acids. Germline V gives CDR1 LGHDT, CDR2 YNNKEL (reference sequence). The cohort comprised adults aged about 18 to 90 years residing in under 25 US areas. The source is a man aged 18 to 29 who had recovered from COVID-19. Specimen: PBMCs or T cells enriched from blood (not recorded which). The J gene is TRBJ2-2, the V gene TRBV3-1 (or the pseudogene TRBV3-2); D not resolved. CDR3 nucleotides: TGTGCCAGCAGCCAAGCGGAGACCGGGGAGCTGTTTTTT. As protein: CASSQAETGELFF.